This T cell receptor (beta chain) was identified during a study of OX40 agonist ivuxolimab in advanced cancers. Across the study: The study enrolled dose-escalation patients with hepatocellular carcinoma, melanoma, renal cell or head and neck cancer. Whole-study results and caveats: Clonal expansion was seen in CD4+ and CD8+ blood T cells by week 6 at 0.1 to 3.0 mg/kg.

By share, this clone ranks as medium-sized. Its target is not known. Method: immunoSEQ multiplex PCR; TCRdb's copy keeps in-frame clones and lacks some. This table has 40,000 or so clones, 88% appearing once. Trimming took 6 bases from V and 0 from J, leaving 9 bases between them. This CDR3 contains 14 residues. Per germline, CDR1 LNHDA and CDR2 SQIVND (reference sequence). The rearrangement joins TRBV19 to TRBJ1-5; no definite D call. The starting material was CD4+ or CD8+ T cells sorted from blood, obtained in a trial of the OX40 agonist ivuxolimab. This TCR was sampled from an adult with an advanced solid tumor such as melanoma, head and neck, liver or kidney cancer. The DNA of the CDR3 is TGTGCCAGTAGCCCCGGGATTAGCAATCAGCCCCAGCATTTT. It specifies CASSPGISNQPQHF.